What follows are 29 T cell receptor beta chains derived from one specimen sequenced in a study of T cell responses to AZD1222 COVID-19 vaccine. The method was immunoSEQ multiplex PCR; TCRdb's version includes in-frame clones alone and lacks a portion of them. The profile shows fewer than 100,000 clones, about 85% of them singletons. The material was peripheral blood, obtained on day 0 of AZD1222 vaccination. The receptors shown here come from an adult in good health.

The chain has TRBV7-9 and TRBJ2-3; D perhaps matches TRBD2 (5 bases). V lost 8 bases to trimming and J lost 3 bases, with 12 bases between them. The CDR3 contains 13 residues. CDR1 SEHNR and CDR2 FQNEAQ come from the germline V gene (reference sequence). CDR3 protein: CASGWTPTDTQYF. Here the CDR3 DNA reads TGTGCCAGCGGTTGGACTCCAACAGATACGCAGTATTTT.

V gene TRBV15 combines with J gene TRBJ2-5; 7 nucleotides align to TRBD2. Germline CDR1 reads LNHNV; CDR2 reads YYDKDF (reference sequence). J was trimmed by 1 base and V by 3 bases; bases with no gene match: 11. This CDR3 region has 17 residues. The CDR3 DNA reads as TGTGCCACCAGCAGGAGGTGGGGGGGATCGCTCCAAGAGACCCAGTACTTC. The encoded protein is CATSRRWGGSLQETQYF.

This clone was recorded a few times. The chain recombines TRBV7-3 with TRBJ2-2; D unresolved. This CDR3 is built from 14 residues. The V end lost 5 bases, the J end lost 3 bases, and 10 bases lay between the germline ends. Germline CDR1 is SGHTA and CDR2 is FQGTGA. The CDR3 region is CASSPDSDTGELFF. Written as DNA, the CDR3 is TGTGCCAGCAGCCCCGACTCCGACACCGGGGAGCTGTTTTTT. Supplemented by reference TRBV7-3 and TRBJ2-2, the full variable domain reads GAGVSQTPSNKVTEKGKYVELRCDPISGHTALYWYRQSLGQGPEFLIYFQGTGAADDSGLPNDRFFAVRPEGSVSTLKIQRTERGDSAVYLCASSPDSDTGELFFGEGSRLTVL.

This sequence joins TRBV5-8 and TRBJ2-7; 11 bases align to TRBD1. Trimming cost V 4 bases and J 4 bases; bases outside gene matches: 7. The CDR3 has 15 residues. The germline V gene encodes CDR1 SGHTS and CDR2 YDEGEE. Here the CDR3 DNA reads TGTGCCAGCAGCCTTTCGGGACAGGGGGGGTACGAGCAGTACTTC. It yields the protein CASSLSGQGGYEQYF. The full variable domain, rest sourced from reference TRBV5-8 and TRBJ2-7, is EAGVTQSPTHLIKTRGQQATLRCSPISGHTSVYWYQQALGLGLQFLLWYDEGEERNRGNFPPRFSGRQFPNYSSELNVNALELEDSALYLCASSLSGQGGYEQYFGPGTRLTVT.

Only one count was recorded for this clone. The chain links TRBV30 to TRBJ2-5; 10 positions match TRBD1. CDR3 length equals 14 residues. Germline lookup yields CDR1 GTSNPN and CDR2 SVGIG (reference sequence). The junction had 4 bases not matched to a gene; V was cut back by 4 bases and J by 2 bases. As DNA, the CDR3 is TGTGCCTGGAATCGGGGACAGGGGCAAGAGACCCAGTACTTC. Translated, it gives CAWNRGQGQETQYF.

V is TRBV6-5 and J is TRBJ2-1; D is uncertain. The germline V gene has CDR1 MNHEY and CDR2 SVGAGI. V dropped 2 bases and J dropped 2 bases, with 10 bases sitting between them. This CDR3 is 15 amino acids long. In DNA, the CDR3 is TGTGCCAGCAGTTACCCCCAGCCCGCCTACAATGAGCAGTTCTTC. Translating gives CASSYPQPAYNEQFF.

The V call is TRBV15, the J call TRBJ2-1; either TRBD1 or TRBD2 may supply D (5 bases each). Trimming took 3 bases from V and 8 from J, leaving 20 bases between them. CDR3 length: 16 amino acids. Germline CDR1 is LNHNV and CDR2 is YYDKDF (reference sequence). The CDR3 region is CATSRRGTEARDEQFF. Here the CDR3 DNA reads TGTGCCACCAGCAGGAGAGGGACCGAAGCCCGCGATGAGCAGTTCTTC.

This chain uses TRBV7-9 with TRBJ2-1, with 10 bases fitting TRBD1. Germline V lookup: CDR1 SEHNR, CDR2 FQNEAQ (reference sequence). The CDR3 extends over 16 amino acids. J gave up 7 bases and V 5 bases, and 11 bases lay outside the gene matches. The CDR3 protein is CASSPVPGQGINEQFF. The CDR3 coding sequence is TGTGCCAGCAGCCCAGTGCCGGGACAGGGGATTAATGAGCAGTTCTTC.

The chain recombines TRBV5-5 with TRBJ1-5; D possibly corresponds to TRBD1 (6 bases). V lost 4 bases and J 7 bases, leaving 9 bases between the germline ends. In germline, CDR1 is SGHKS, CDR2 YYEKEE (reference sequence). The CDR3 spans 12 residues. CDR3 coding DNA: TGTGCCAGCAGCCTGGACAGCCAGCCCCAGCATTTT. Translating it yields CASSLDSQPQHF.

The CDR3 here is CAISESLAGTDTQYF. The CDR3 nucleotides are TGTGCCATCAGTGAGTCACTAGCTGGCACAGATACGCAGTATTTT. V usage is TRBV10-3 and J usage is TRBJ2-3; possibly TRBD2 for D (6 bases). Germline lookup yields CDR1 ENHRY and CDR2 SYGVKD. Trimming pared 0 bases from V and 1 base from J, leaving 8 bases between. This CDR3 contains 15 residues.

The CDR3 sequence is CAIRDTSYEQYF. The DNA of the CDR3 is TGTGCCATCAGGGACACCTCCTACGAGCAGTACTTC. The chain has TRBV10-3 and TRBJ2-7, with a weak D call TRBD1 (5 bases). The CDR3 sequence is 12 residues long. The germline V gene encodes CDR1 ENHRY and CDR2 SYGVKD. V lost 6 bases and J 0 bases, leaving 6 bases between the germline ends.

J is TRBJ1-2 and V is TRBV24-1, with D unresolved. The CDR3 length is 15 residues. Per the germline V gene, CDR1 is KGHDR and CDR2 is SFDVKD. Trimming shortened V by 9 bases and J by 0 bases, and 16 bases separated the two germline ends. DNA for the CDR3: TGTGCCACCTCCGACGGCGGGAAAGCTAACTATGGCTACACCTTC. Translating it yields CATSDGGKANYGYTF.

V is TRBV28 and J is TRBJ2-7; the D is unclear. Germline lookup yields CDR1 MDHEN and CDR2 SYDVKM. The V gene lost 5 bases and the J gene lost 4 bases, with 12 bases spanning the gap. This CDR3 is 13 amino acids long. CDR3 bases: TGTGCCAGCAGTCCCCACACCGGATACGAGCAGTACTTC. Its translation is CASSPHTGYEQYF.

The chain has TRBV28 and TRBJ1-3; D gene ambiguous. The CDR3 runs 16 residues. Germline V gene sequence: CDR1 MDHEN, CDR2 SYDVKM. Between the trimmed V and J ends, which lost 2 bases and 0 bases, there was a span of 11 bases. The chain's CDR3 is CASSLGTATSGNTIYF. The CDR3 DNA reads TGTGCCAGCAGTTTAGGTACCGCCACCTCTGGAAACACCATATATTTT.

The chain joins TRBV7-3 to TRBJ1-6, with 8 bases that match TRBD1. Germline lookup yields CDR1 SGHTA and CDR2 FQGTGA. CDR3 size: 15 residues. The trim removed 4 bases at V and 8 bases at J, leaving 7 bases unmatched. The CDR3 DNA follows: TGTGCCAGCAGCTCCGCAGGGGGCACGTATTCACCCCTCCACTTT. It translates to CASSSAGGTYSPLHF.

This sequence joins TRBV7-3 and TRBJ1-1, with D unresolved. CDR1 SGHTA and CDR2 FQGTGA come from the germline V gene. The ends were cut back, 2 bases at V and 7 bases at J, with 11 bases in the middle. The length of the CDR3 is 13 residues. CDR3 in DNA: TGTGCCAGCAGCTTACAACACAACGGTGAAGCTTTCTTT. It codes for CASSLQHNGEAFF.

The V call is TRBV3-1 (or the pseudogene TRBV3-2), the J call TRBJ1-1, with 10 nucleotides matching TRBD1. V shed 6 bases, J shed 6 bases, and the junction held 1 base outside the gene matches. Germline values: CDR1 LGHDT, CDR2 YNNKEL (reference sequence). The CDR3 runs to 12 residues. CDR3 in DNA: TGTGCCAGCAGGGGGACAGGGGCTGAAGCTTTCTTT. Protein: CASRGTGAEAFF.

The table lists this clone with a count of one. This chain joins TRBV14 and TRBJ2-7, with D perhaps matching TRBD2 (5 bases). The V gene's germline CDR1 is SGHDN and CDR2 FVKESK. The CDR3 is 15 residues long. The ends were cut back, 1 base at V and 2 bases at J, with 12 bases in the middle. CDR3 coding DNA: TGTGCCAGCAGCCAAGGCTCGGGGATAGCCTACGAGCAGTACTTC. Translated: CASSQGSGIAYEQYF.

This rearrangement joins TRBV6-2 or TRBV6-3 to TRBJ1-2, with 7 bases aligning to TRBD1. The CDR3 has 14 residues. Looked up from germline, CDR1 is MNHEY and CDR2 is SVGEGT. Trimming removed 7 bases from V and 4 bases from J; junction bases left unmatched: 9. CDR3 nucleotide sequence: TGTGCCAGCACCCCAGGGGGGGTCCGCTATGGCTACACCTTC. Translated, it gives CASTPGGVRYGYTF.

CDR3 nucleotide sequence: TGTGCCAGCAGTTTCCAGGGGGCCGGCAATCAGCCCCAGCATTTT. Its protein is CASSFQGAGNQPQHF. V is TRBV2 and J is TRBJ1-5; 8 nucleotides match TRBD1. After removal of 5 bases from V and 2 bases from J, the junction contained 5 bases not matched to a gene. Germline CDR1 SNHLY, CDR2 FYNNEI. This CDR3 spans 15 amino acids. The full variable domain, with the rest looked up from reference TRBV2 and TRBJ1-5, is EPEVTQTPSHQVTQMGQEVILRCVPISNHLYFYWYRQILGQKVEFLVSFYNNEISEKSEIFDDQFSVERPDGSNFTLKIRSTKLEDSAMYFCASSFQGAGNQPQHFGDGTRLSIL.

The J gene is TRBJ1-5, the V gene TRBV19; D is ambiguous. The CDR3 is 12 amino acids. V gave up 10 bases and J gave up 4 bases, with 11 bases separating them. Germline-derived CDR1 and CDR2 are LNHDA and SQIVND (reference sequence). CDR3 sequence (DNA): TGTGCCACCAAGGACTTGAATCAGCCCCAGCATTTT. Translating gives CATKDLNQPQHF.

This clone appeared once. J is TRBJ2-3 and V is TRBV5-6, with TRBD1 matching over 10 bases. The CDR3 totals 14 residues. With 3 bases clipped from V and 6 bases from J, the junction kept 4 bases outside the gene matches. Germline V lookup: CDR1 SGHDT, CDR2 YYEEEE. This CDR3 reads CASSSGQGGDTQYF. For the CDR3, the DNA is TGTGCCAGCAGCTCCGGACAGGGGGGCGATACGCAGTATTTT.

The rearrangement joins TRBV6-5 to TRBJ1-2; D may be TRBD1 (5 bases). The CDR3 is made up of 14 amino acids. The V gene's germline CDR1 is MNHEY and CDR2 SVGAGI. Trimming took 11 bases from V and 3 from J, leaving 19 bases between them. The CDR3 reads CASCGQGDYYGYTF. CDR3 in DNA: TGTGCCTCTTGCGGGCAGGGAGATTACTATGGCTACACCTTC.

This clone has only a few counts. The chain uses TRBV4-1 and TRBJ1-6; D uncertain. The CDR3 runs to 14 residues. The V gene's germline CDR1 is MGHRA and CDR2 YSYEKL. Trimming shortened V by 2 bases and J by 8 bases, and 10 bases separated the two germline ends. The CDR3 loop is CASSQRGTDSPLHF. In DNA form, the CDR3 reads TGCGCCAGCAGCCAACGGGGAACGGATTCACCCCTCCACTTT.

This clone has a single count. The chain has TRBV6-1 and TRBJ1-1; 10 bases fit TRBD1. CDR3 size: 14 residues. Per the germline V gene, CDR1 is MNHNS and CDR2 is SASEGT. Unmatched junction bases numbered 1, after V lost 0 bases and J lost 6 bases. CDR3 in DNA: TGTGCCAGCAGTGAAGCAGGACAGGGGGCTGAAGCTTTCTTT. This codes for CASSEAGQGAEAFF.

This chain joins TRBV27 and TRBJ1-5, with D unresolved. CDR3 length: 15 residues. With 7 bases removed from V and 2 bases from J, the gap between germline ends came to 15 bases. Looked up from germline, CDR1 is MNHEY and CDR2 is SMNVEV (reference sequence). The chain's CDR3 is CASTLTGIGNQPQHF. CDR3 DNA sequence: TGTGCCAGCACCCTAACGGGGATAGGCAATCAGCCCCAGCATTTT.

The J gene is TRBJ1-2, the V gene TRBV2; the match to TRBD1 covers 7 bases. Losses at the gene ends were 2 bases for V and 5 bases for J; bases not matched to a gene: 11. Germline values: CDR1 SNHLY, CDR2 FYNNEI. The CDR3 loop spans 16 amino acids. CDR3 in amino acids: CASSEFWVAGGYGYTF. The CDR3 coding sequence is TGTGCCAGCAGTGAATTTTGGGTGGCAGGGGGATATGGCTACACCTTC.

This clone was counted only a few times. This chain joins TRBV5-1 and TRBJ1-2; D ambiguous. The CDR3 is made up of 19 amino acids. Germline-derived CDR1 and CDR2 are SGHRS and YFSETQ. Trimming took 3 bases from V and 2 from J, leaving 26 bases between them. CDR3 DNA sequence: TGCGCCAGCAGCTCGAGGGCTGGCCCGGCCACTCGGATGAACTATGGCTACACCTTC. The encoded protein is CASSSRAGPATRMNYGYTF. The complete variable domain, with remaining parts taken from reference TRBV5-1 and TRBJ1-2, reads KAGVTQTPRYLIKTRGQQVTLSCSPISGHRSVSWYQQTPGQGLQFLFEYFSETQRNKGNFPGRFSGRQFSNSRSEMNVSTLELGDSALYLCASSSRAGPATRMNYGYTFGSGTRLTVV.

This sequence joins TRBV18 and TRBJ1-6, with 9 bases lining up with TRBD1. Germline V lookup: CDR1 KGHSH, CDR2 LQKENI. J lost 8 bases, V lost 4 bases, and 3 bases had no gene match. CDR3 length: 14 amino acids. CDR3 sequence: CASSHRDRDSPLHF. CDR3 bases: TGTGCCAGCTCACACCGGGACAGGGATTCACCCCTCCACTTT.